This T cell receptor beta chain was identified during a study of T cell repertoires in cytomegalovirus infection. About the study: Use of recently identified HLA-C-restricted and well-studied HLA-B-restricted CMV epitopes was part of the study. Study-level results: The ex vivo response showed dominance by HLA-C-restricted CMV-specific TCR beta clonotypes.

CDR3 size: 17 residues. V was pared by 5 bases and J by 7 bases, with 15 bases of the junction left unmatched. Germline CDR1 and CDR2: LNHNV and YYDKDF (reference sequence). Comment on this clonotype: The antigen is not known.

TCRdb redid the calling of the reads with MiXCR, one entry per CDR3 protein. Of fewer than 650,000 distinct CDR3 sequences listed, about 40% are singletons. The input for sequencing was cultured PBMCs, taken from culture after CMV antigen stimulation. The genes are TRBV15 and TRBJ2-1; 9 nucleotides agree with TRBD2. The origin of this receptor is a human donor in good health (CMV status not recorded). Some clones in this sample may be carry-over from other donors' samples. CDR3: CATSATRSASGINEQFF. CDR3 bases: TGTGCCACCAGCGCTACCCGGTCGGCTAGCGGGATTAATGAGCAGTTCTTC.